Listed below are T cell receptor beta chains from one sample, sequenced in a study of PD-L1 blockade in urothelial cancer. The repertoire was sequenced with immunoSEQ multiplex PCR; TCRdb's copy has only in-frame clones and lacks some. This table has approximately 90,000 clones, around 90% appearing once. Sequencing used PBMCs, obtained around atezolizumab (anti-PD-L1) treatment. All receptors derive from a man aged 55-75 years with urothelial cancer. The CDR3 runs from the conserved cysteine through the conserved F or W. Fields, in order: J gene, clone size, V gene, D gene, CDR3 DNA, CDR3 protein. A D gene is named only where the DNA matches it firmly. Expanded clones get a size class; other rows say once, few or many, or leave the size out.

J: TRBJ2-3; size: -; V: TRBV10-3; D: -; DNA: TGTGCCATCAGTGAGTCGTGGCGGGCAACAGATACGCAGTATTTT; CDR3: CAISESWRATDTQYF
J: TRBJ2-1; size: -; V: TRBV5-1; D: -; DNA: TGCGCCAGCAGCTGGACACAGAGATCGGGCTACAATGAGCAGTTCTTC; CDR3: CASSWTQRSGYNEQFF
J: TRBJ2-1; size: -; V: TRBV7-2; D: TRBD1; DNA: TGTGCCAGCACGCACAGGGGGTACAATGAGCAGTTCTTC; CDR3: CASTHRGYNEQFF
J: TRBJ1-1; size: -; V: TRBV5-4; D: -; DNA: TGTGCCAGCAGCTTGCCTTTGAACACTGAAGCTTTCTTT; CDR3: CASSLPLNTEAFF
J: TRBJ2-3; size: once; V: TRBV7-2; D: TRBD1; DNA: TGTGCCAGCAGCGTAACACCGGGACAGGGTACAGATACGCAGTATTTT; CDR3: CASSVTPGQGTDTQYF
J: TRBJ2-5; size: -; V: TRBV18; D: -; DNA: TGTGCCAGCTCACGGTACTTACAGGCAACCCAAGAGACCCAGTACTTC; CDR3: CASSRYLQATQETQYF
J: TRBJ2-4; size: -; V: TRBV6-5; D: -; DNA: TGTGCCAGCAGTTACGACAGAGAAAACATTCAGTACTTC; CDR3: CASSYDRENIQYF
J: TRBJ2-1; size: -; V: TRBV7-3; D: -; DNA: TGTGCCAGCAGCTTCTTGGCCGACAACAATGAGCAGTTCTTC; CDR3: CASSFLADNNEQFF
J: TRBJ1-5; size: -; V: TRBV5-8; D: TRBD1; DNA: TGTGCCAGCAGCTTGCAGGGACAGATCAATCAGCCCCAGCATTTT; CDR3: CASSLQGQINQPQHF
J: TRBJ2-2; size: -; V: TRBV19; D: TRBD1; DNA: TGTGCCAGTAAAAGCAGGGGGACCGGGGAGCTGTTTTTT; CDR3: CASKSRGTGELFF
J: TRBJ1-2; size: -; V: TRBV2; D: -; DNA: TGTGCCAGCAGTGAAGCGCGCGGGGCTCGGGGCTACACCTTC; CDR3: CASSEARGARGYTF
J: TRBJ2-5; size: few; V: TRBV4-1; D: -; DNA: TGCGCCAGCAGCAAAGAGAGGGAAGAGACCCAGTACTTC; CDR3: CASSKEREETQYF
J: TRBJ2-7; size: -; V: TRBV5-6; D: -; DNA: TGTGCCAGCAGCTCAGGACAGTCCTACGAACAGTACTTC; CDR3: CASSSGQSYEQYF
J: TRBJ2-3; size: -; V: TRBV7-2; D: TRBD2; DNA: TGTGCCAGCAGCACTAGCGGCCACACAGATACGCAGTATTTT; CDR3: CASSTSGHTDTQYF
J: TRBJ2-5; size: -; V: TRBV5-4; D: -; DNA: TGTGCCAGCAGCCCCCTGACAGGATCCCGGATCCAAGAGACCCAGTACTTC; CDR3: CASSPLTGSRIQETQYF
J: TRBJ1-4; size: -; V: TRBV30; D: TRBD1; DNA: TGTGCCTGGAGTCGGGACAGGGTCAGGGAAAAACTGTTTTTT; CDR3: CAWSRDRVREKLFF
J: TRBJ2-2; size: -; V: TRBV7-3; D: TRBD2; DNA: TGTGCCAGCAGCAAGACTAGCGGGAGTCCCGGGGAGCTGTTTTTT; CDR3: CASSKTSGSPGELFF
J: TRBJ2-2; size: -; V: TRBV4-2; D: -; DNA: TGTGCCAGCAGCCAAGAACCACTAGCGAACACCGGGGAGCTGTTTTTT; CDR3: CASSQEPLANTGELFF
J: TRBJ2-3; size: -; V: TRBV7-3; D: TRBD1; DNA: TGTGCCAGCAGCCTTACGAACACGGGACAGGGGAGCACAGATACGCAGTATTTT; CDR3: CASSLTNTGQGSTDTQYF
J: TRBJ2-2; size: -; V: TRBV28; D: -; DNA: TGTGCCAGCAGCAGTGGGTCGGGACTGTTTTTT; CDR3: CASSSGSGLFF
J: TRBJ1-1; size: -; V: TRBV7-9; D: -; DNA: TGTGCCAGCAGCTTAGGGGCCTCGGCCGGGGACACTGAAGCTTTCTTT; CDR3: CASSLGASAGDTEAFF
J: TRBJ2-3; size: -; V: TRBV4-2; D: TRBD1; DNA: TGTGCCAGCAATCCGCAGGGGGCGCAGGGCACAGATACGCAGTATTTT; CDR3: CASNPQGAQGTDTQYF
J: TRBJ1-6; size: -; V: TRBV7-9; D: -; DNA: TGTGCCAGCAGCCGAGCTAGGCATTCACCCCTCCACTTT; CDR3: CASSRARHSPLHF
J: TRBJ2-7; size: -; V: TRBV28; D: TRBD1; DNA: TGTGCCAGCAGTTTACGTGGGACAGGCTACGAGCAGTACTTC; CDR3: CASSLRGTGYEQYF
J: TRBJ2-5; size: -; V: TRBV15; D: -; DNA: TGTGCCACCAGAAGCCAGGGGGGCGAGACCCAGTACTTC; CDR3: CATRSQGGETQYF
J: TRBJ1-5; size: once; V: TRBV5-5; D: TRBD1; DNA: TGTGCCAGCAGCTTTACAGGGGGCGCGGATCAGCCCCAGCATTTT; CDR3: CASSFTGGADQPQHF
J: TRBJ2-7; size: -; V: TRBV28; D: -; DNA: TGTGCCAGCAGTCCCAGGGGTGAGCAGTACTTC; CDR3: CASSPRGEQYF
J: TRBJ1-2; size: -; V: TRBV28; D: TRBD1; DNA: TGTGCCAGCAGTTTACCTGGACAGGGGAACTATGGCTACACCTTC; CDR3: CASSLPGQGNYGYTF
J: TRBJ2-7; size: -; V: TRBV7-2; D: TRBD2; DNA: TGTGCCAGCAGCCCAGGACTAGCTCCCGACGAGCAGTACTTC; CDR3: CASSPGLAPDEQYF
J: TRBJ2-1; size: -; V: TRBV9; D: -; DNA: TGTGCCAGCAGTTCCCAGACCCTAAACTCCCGGGTGAATGAGCAGTTCTTC; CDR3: CASSSQTLNSRVNEQFF
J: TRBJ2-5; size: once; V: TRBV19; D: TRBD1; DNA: TGTGCCAGTAGGAAGGGACAGAGAGAGACCCAGTACTTC; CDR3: CASRKGQRETQYF
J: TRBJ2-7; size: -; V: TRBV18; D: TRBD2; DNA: TGTGCCAGCTCACCAGCTAGCGGCTCCTACGAGCAGTACTTC; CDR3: CASSPASGSYEQYF
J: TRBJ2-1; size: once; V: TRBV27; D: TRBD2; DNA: TGTGCCAGCAGCCCTGGACTAGCGGGAGTTAGGAATGAGCAGTTCTTC; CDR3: CASSPGLAGVRNEQFF
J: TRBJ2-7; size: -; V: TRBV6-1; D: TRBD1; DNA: TGTGCCAGCAGTGAAGCCTGGGACAGGTACTACGAGCAGTACTTC; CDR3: CASSEAWDRYYEQYF
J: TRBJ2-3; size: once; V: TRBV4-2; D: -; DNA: TGTGCCAGCAGCCAAGAGTGGAGGGCTGCGGATACGCAGTATTTT; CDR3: CASSQEWRAADTQYF
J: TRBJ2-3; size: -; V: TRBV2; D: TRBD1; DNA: TGTGCCAGCAGGGACAGGAGCACAGATACGCAGTATTTT; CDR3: CASRDRSTDTQYF
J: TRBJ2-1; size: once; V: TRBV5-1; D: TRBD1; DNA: TGCGCCAGCAGCCCTGGACAGGGGTTGAATGAGCAGTTCTTC; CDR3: CASSPGQGLNEQFF
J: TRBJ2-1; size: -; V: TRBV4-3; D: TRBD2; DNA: TGCGCCAGCAGCCAGGGACTAGCGGGGGATTTTGATGAGCAGTTCTTC; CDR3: CASSQGLAGDFDEQFF
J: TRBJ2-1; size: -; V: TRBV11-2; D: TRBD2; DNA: TGTGCCAGCAGCTTAAAGGCTAGCGGTGAGCAGTTCTTC; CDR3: CASSLKASGEQFF
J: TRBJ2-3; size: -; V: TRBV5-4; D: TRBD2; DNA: TGTGCCAGCAGCTTGGTGGCTAGCGGGGGGTCGGATACGCAGTATTTT; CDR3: CASSLVASGGSDTQYF
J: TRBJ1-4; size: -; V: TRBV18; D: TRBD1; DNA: TGTGCCAGCCAGCAGGGGGGAGCTGAAAAACTGTTTTTT; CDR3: CASQQGGAEKLFF
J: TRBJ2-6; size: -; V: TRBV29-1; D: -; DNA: TGCAGCGTTGTTGCCGGCTCTGGGGCCAACGTCCTGACTTTC; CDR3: CSVVAGSGANVLTF
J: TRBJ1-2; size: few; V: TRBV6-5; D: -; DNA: TGTGCCAGCAGAAAGGGGACTGCTTATGGCTACACCTTC; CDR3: CASRKGTAYGYTF
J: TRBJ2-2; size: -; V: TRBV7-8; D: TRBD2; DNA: TGTGCCAGCAGCCTTAGCGGCCTAGCGGGACCCACCGGGGAGCTGTTTTTT; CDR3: CASSLSGLAGPTGELFF
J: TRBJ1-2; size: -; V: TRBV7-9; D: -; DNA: TGTGCCAGCAGCTCCCCTACAGGGTCTGGCTACACCTTC; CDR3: CASSSPTGSGYTF
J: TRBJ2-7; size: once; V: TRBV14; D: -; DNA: TGTGCCAGCAGCACTTCCTTGACACCACAGGACTTC; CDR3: CASSTSLTPQDF
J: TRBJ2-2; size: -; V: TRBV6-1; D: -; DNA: TGTGCCAGCAGTGTAAACCCGGGTCTAAACACCGGGGAGCTGTTTTTT; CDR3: CASSVNPGLNTGELFF
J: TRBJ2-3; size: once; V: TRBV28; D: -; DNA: TGTGCCAGCAGCCCGACGAACAGGTTCGTGGGTGGCACAGATACGCAGTATTTT; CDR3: CASSPTNRFVGGTDTQYF